The 9 T cell receptor beta chains reported below all come from one sample, sequenced in a study of control samples from healthy donors and cancer patients. Here immunoSEQ multiplex PCR was the method, and the copy in TCRdb shows in-frame clones only, minus some. The sample yields over 80,000 clones, 79% seen once. Sequenced sample: blood. Receptor source: a woman aged 25 to 39 in good health.

In its sample, this clone ranks as medium-sized. The chain combines TRBV23-1 with TRBJ2-7; 8 bases are a match to TRBD1. TRBV23-1 is an open reading frame whose function is uncertain. The CDR3 is 18 residues long. V dropped 3 bases and J dropped 2; count of bases not matched to a gene: 15. The CDR3 region has the DNA TGCGCCAGCAGTCATTCCCGACCCCCAGGGGGCCTAACCTACGAGCAGTACTTC. Amino acids: CASSHSRPPGGLTYEQYF.

The rearrangement links TRBV7-2 to TRBJ2-7, with D perhaps matching TRBD1 (5 bases). Trimming stripped 1 base from V and 3 bases from J, with 10 bases between. The germline gives CDR1 SGHTA, CDR2 FQGNSA. The CDR3 runs 14 residues. The CDR3 bases are TGTGCCAGCAGCTTAGAGCAGGGTAACTACGAGCAGTACTTC. This encodes CASSLEQGNYEQYF.

The chain is built from TRBV15 and TRBJ2-5, with TRBD2 identical over 7 bases. Germline values: CDR1 LNHNV, CDR2 YYDKDF (reference sequence). V was clipped by 2 bases and J by 1 base; unmatched bases: 4. CDR3 length: 15 amino acids. The CDR3 bases are TGTGCCACCAGCAGACCTCTAGCGGCCCAAGAGACCCAGTACTTC. Residues: CATSRPLAAQETQYF. The full variable domain, rest sourced from reference TRBV15 and TRBJ2-5, is DAMVIQNPRYQVTQFGKPVTLSCSQTLNHNVMYWYQQKSSQAPKLLFHYYDKDFNNEADTPDNFQSRRPNTSFCFLDIRSPGLGDTAMYLCATSRPLAAQETQYFGPGTRLLVL.

The chain combines TRBV15 with TRBJ2-5; TRBD2 agrees at 11 bases. Germline loops: CDR1 LNHNV, CDR2 YYDKDF (reference sequence). Trimming removed 0 bases from V and 4 bases from J; junction bases left unmatched: 10. The CDR3 covers 18 residues. DNA for the CDR3: TGTGCCACCAGCAGAGAACTTGCTAGCGGGGGGCCTGGAGAGACCCAGTACTTC. Amino acid sequence: CATSRELASGGPGETQYF.

The V call is TRBV18, the J call TRBJ2-7, with TRBD2 identical over 9 bases. V was clipped by 1 base and J by 2 bases; unmatched bases: 6. From germline, CDR1 is KGHSH and CDR2 LQKENI. The CDR3 loop spans 16 amino acids. The CDR3 protein is CASSPHLAGRPYEQYF. CDR3 DNA: TGTGCCAGCTCACCACATCTAGCGGGGCGTCCCTACGAGCAGTACTTC.

The chain links TRBV5-4 to TRBJ1-2; 12 positions match TRBD1. The ends lost 4 bases at V and 6 bases at J; junction bases unmatched: 4. This CDR3 region has 14 residues. From germline, CDR1 is SGHNT and CDR2 YYREEE (reference sequence). The CDR3 here is CASSTGQGADGYTF. The CDR3 DNA follows: TGTGCCAGCAGCACGGGACAGGGGGCGGATGGCTACACCTTC.

The CDR3 coding sequence is TGTGCCAGCAGCTTAGGGGTCCCAGGTACGGAGACCCAGTACTTC. Amino acids: CASSLGVPGTETQYF. J is TRBJ2-5 and V is TRBV11-3; no definite D call. V dropped 1 base and J dropped 5 bases, with 14 bases sitting between them. Germline-derived CDR1 and CDR2 are SGHNT and YENEEA. The CDR3 loop spans 15 amino acids.

The chain uses TRBV19 and TRBJ2-3; 10 nucleotides align to TRBD2. V dropped 3 bases and J dropped 0; count of bases not matched to a gene: 3. The CDR3 extends over 16 amino acids. Germline values: CDR1 LNHDA, CDR2 SQIVND (reference sequence). CDR3 sequence: CASSMPAGGSTDTQYF. CDR3 bases: TGTGCCAGTAGTATGCCAGCGGGGGGGAGCACAGATACGCAGTATTTT.

The V gene is TRBV6-1, the J gene TRBJ2-7; D is unclear. There are 15 residues in the CDR3. CDR1 is MNHNS and CDR2 is SASEGT in the germline V gene. Trimming took 3 bases from V and 0 from J, leaving 12 bases between them. CDR3 DNA sequence: TGTGCCAGCAGTGATCAACCCTCGATCTCCTACGAGCAGTACTTC. Translation gives CASSDQPSISYEQYF.